What follows are 32 T cell receptor beta chains derived from one specimen sequenced in a study of blood T cells in healthy people across ages. A second roughly 7 to 12 cycle PCR used barcoded and J-beta primers. MiXCR, run by TCRdb on the 5' RACE reads, gives a single entry per CDR3 protein. The sample lists hundreds of thousands of distinct CDR3 sequences, about 62% occurring once. The specimen was blood. These receptors all come from a man aged 25-40 years in good health.

The chain links TRBV5-5 to TRBJ2-5; D perhaps matches TRBD2 (5 bases). This CDR3 spans 17 amino acids. CDR1 and CDR2 from the germline V gene are SGHKS and YYEKEE (reference sequence). V was trimmed by 0 bases and J by 0 bases, leaving 15 bases between them. The chain's CDR3 is CASSLGEGIGYQETQYF. The CDR3 bases are TGTGCCAGCAGCTTGGGAGAGGGCATAGGTTACCAAGAGACCCAGTACTTC.

This chain joins TRBV7-9 and TRBJ1-2; TRBD1 matches 7 bases. V shed 6 bases and J 2 bases; nucleotides not matched to a gene: 6. Germline V gene lookup returns CDR1 SEHNR and CDR2 FQNEAQ (reference sequence). The CDR3 totals 14 residues. DNA of the CDR3: TGTGCCAGCAGACCAACGACAGGGAACTATGGCTACACCTTC. As protein: CASRPTTGNYGYTF. The complete variable domain, with remaining parts taken from reference TRBV7-9 and TRBJ1-2, reads DTGVSQNPRHKITKRGQNVTFRCDPISEHNRLYWYRQTLGQGPEFLTYFQNEAQLEKSRLLSDRFSAERPKGSFSTLEIQRTEQGDSAMYLCASRPTTGNYGYTFGSGTRLTVV.

The chain has TRBV12-3 or TRBV12-4 and TRBJ2-5; D possibly corresponds to TRBD2 (6 bases). Between the trimmed V and J ends, which lost 4 bases and 5 bases, there was a span of 17 bases. The CDR3 extends over 15 amino acids. The CDR3 DNA follows: TGTGCCAGCAGTTATCGACCGGGGAGCGGGGAGACCCAGTACTTC. This translates into CASSYRPGSGETQYF.

This clonotype was observed a single time. V and J are TRBV28 and TRBJ2-5; no reliable D call. This CDR3 is built from 13 residues. Per the germline V gene, CDR1 is MDHEN and CDR2 is SYDVKM. Trimming took 5 bases from V and 10 from J, leaving 17 bases between them. DNA of the CDR3: TGTGCCAGCAGTCACGGCCCGTTTCCTATCCAGTACTTC. It codes for CASSHGPFPIQYF.

V is TRBV3-1 and J is TRBJ1-6, with 7 bases identical to TRBD1. V lost 4 bases and J lost 10; bases outside the gene matches: 7. The CDR3 runs 14 residues. Per germline, CDR1 LGHDT and CDR2 YNNKEL (reference sequence). The CDR3 reads CASSPTQGDSPLHF. Written as DNA, the CDR3 is TGTGCCAGCAGCCCTACCCAGGGGGACTCACCCCTCCACTTT.

This chain joins TRBV4-1 and TRBJ2-5; D is perhaps TRBD2 (5 bases). The CDR3 has 16 residues. Trimming left V 4 bases short and J 0 bases short, with 15 bases between. CDR1 MGHRA and CDR2 YSYEKL come from the germline V gene. Written as DNA, the CDR3 is TGCGCCAGCAGCCTGGGTTGGAGGAGAGACCAAGAGACCCAGTACTTC. Translating gives CASSLGWRRDQETQYF.

Here the CDR3 reads CASSQGRQGLTYEQYF. CDR3 bases: TGTGCCAGCAGCCAAGGGAGACAGGGCTTAACCTACGAGCAGTACTTC. This chain joins TRBV14 and TRBJ2-7; 7 nucleotides match TRBD1. Trimming cost V 1 base and J 2 bases; bases outside gene matches: 8. This CDR3 is 16 amino acids long. Per germline, CDR1 SGHDN and CDR2 FVKESK.

The rearrangement links TRBV20-1 to TRBJ2-7, with 9 positions matching TRBD2. J lost 3 bases, V lost 5 bases, and 8 bases had no gene match. Germline CDR1 is DFQATT and CDR2 is SNEGSKA (reference sequence). The CDR3 has 14 residues. The CDR3: CSASSGTSSYEQYF. The CDR3 DNA reads as TGCAGTGCTTCTTCCGGGACTAGCAGCTACGAGCAGTACTTC.

This clonotype appeared a few times. This sequence joins TRBV28 and TRBJ2-1, with D perhaps given as TRBD1 or TRBD2 (5 bases each). The CDR3 loop spans 12 amino acids. Trimming shortened V by 11 bases and J by 4 bases, and 12 bases separated the two germline ends. Germline loops: CDR1 MDHEN, CDR2 SYDVKM. Here the CDR3 DNA reads TGTGCCGGGACCAACAAGTACAATGAGCAGTTCTTC. Protein: CAGTNKYNEQFF.

The genes are TRBV27 and TRBJ2-7; 10 bases match TRBD1. Unmatched junction bases numbered 13, after V lost 6 bases and J lost 2 bases. This CDR3 has 17 residues. Germline CDR1 is MNHEY and CDR2 is SMNVEV (reference sequence). The CDR3 DNA follows: TGTGCCAGCAGAATCCTCCGACAGGGGGCGAAGACCTACGAGCAGTACTTC. Amino acids: CASRILRQGAKTYEQYF.

In its sample, this clonotype was seen a few times. The chain employs TRBV29-1 and TRBJ1-2; no clear D gene. Trimming removed 4 bases at V and 4 bases at J, with 13 bases between. CDR1 and CDR2 from the germline V gene are SQVTM and ANQGSEA. This CDR3 contains 13 residues. CDR3 region: CSVVIVFGYGYTF. In DNA, the CDR3 is TGCAGCGTTGTAATTGTGTTCGGCTATGGCTACACCTTC. Full variable domain (missing parts from reference TRBV29-1 and TRBJ1-2): SAVISQKPSRDICQRGTSLTIQCQVDSQVTMMFWYRQQPGQSLTLIATANQGSEATYESGFVIDKFPISRPNLTFSTLTVSNMSPEDSSIYLCSVVIVFGYGYTFGSGTRLTVV.

The rearrangement links TRBV20-1 to TRBJ2-7; the D gene could be TRBD1 or TRBD2 (6 bases each). Germline CDR1 and CDR2: DFQATT and SNEGSKA (reference sequence). V shed 5 bases and J shed 1 base, with 15 bases lying between them. The CDR3 spans 14 residues. The DNA for the CDR3 is TGCAGTGCTCTTAAAACAGGGACTTCCTACGAGCAGTACTTC. Its protein product is CSALKTGTSYEQYF.

This clonotype appeared a few times. V gene TRBV7-6 combines with J gene TRBJ2-7; D unclear. The V and J ends lost 1 base and 5 bases respectively, with 9 bases between them. Germline values: CDR1 SGHVS, CDR2 FNYEAQ. CDR3 length: 13 residues. The CDR3 nucleotides are TGTGCCAGCAGCTTAGGGCCGGCCGACGAGCAGTACTTC. It specifies CASSLGPADEQYF. Looking up the rest from reference TRBV7-6 and TRBJ2-7 gives the full variable domain: GAGVSQSPRYKVTKRGQDVALRCDPISGHVSLYWYRQALGQGPEFLTYFNYEAQQDKSGLPNDRFSAERPEGSISTLTIQRTEQRDSAMYRCASSLGPADEQYFGPGTRLTVT.

This clonotype showed up just a few times. The rearrangement links TRBV20-1 to TRBJ2-1; D is unresolved. Trimming stripped 4 bases from V and 4 bases from J, with 8 bases between. The CDR3 contains 12 residues. Germline V gives CDR1 DFQATT, CDR2 SNEGSKA (reference sequence). The CDR3 protein is CSAKHLYNEQFF. CDR3 sequence (DNA): TGCAGTGCTAAACACCTTTACAATGAGCAGTTCTTC.

The chain combines TRBV20-1 with TRBJ2-7, with TRBD1 identical over 10 bases. Germline-derived CDR1 and CDR2 are DFQATT and SNEGSKA (reference sequence). V shed 3 bases and J 3 bases; nucleotides not matched to a gene: 11. The CDR3 covers 16 residues. The CDR3 DNA reads as TGCAGTGCTAGGGATCGGGAGACAGGGGGCTTCTACGAGCAGTACTTC. Residues: CSARDRETGGFYEQYF.

This clonotype was seen a few times. The chain couples TRBV4-1 to TRBJ2-5; TRBD1 or TRBD2 may be the D gene (5 bases each). The germline V gene encodes CDR1 MGHRA and CDR2 YSYEKL. CDR3 length: 15 residues. The V end was cut by 2 bases, the J end by 2 bases, with 12 bases between. CDR3 nucleotides: TGCGCCAGCAGCCAAATTGGGGGAAGGCAAGAGACCCAGTACTTC. This codes for CASSQIGGRQETQYF.

The V gene is TRBV29-1, the J gene TRBJ2-5; TRBD2 aligns across 9 bases. CDR1 is SQVTM, CDR2 ANQGSEA, per germline. V was pared by 4 bases and J by 11 bases, with 14 bases of the junction left unmatched. The CDR3 is 14 amino acids. CDR3 amino acids: CSVGPSGVKGEQYF. DNA of the CDR3: TGCAGCGTTGGCCCTAGCGGGGTAAAGGGAGAGCAGTACTTC.

The chain is built from TRBV20-1 and TRBJ2-7, with TRBD1 matching over 7 bases. CDR1 is DFQATT, CDR2 SNEGSKA, per germline (reference sequence). The CDR3 runs to 16 residues. J was trimmed by 4 bases and V by 0 bases; bases with no gene match: 12. The CDR3 DNA reads TGCAGTGCTAGAGATTTGGCCAGGGGGATCGGGTACGAGCAGTACTTC. Amino acids: CSARDLARGIGYEQYF.

This clonotype was seen once. The chain carries TRBV6-2 or TRBV6-3 and TRBJ2-4; possibly TRBD1 or TRBD2 for D (5 bases each). The J call may be wrong; the DNA end is better matched by TRBJ2-7. The CDR3 has 14 residues. Looked up from germline, CDR1 is MNHEY and CDR2 is SVGEGT. In nucleotides, the CDR3 is TGTGCCAGCGCGAGGGGTGGGCAAACCTACGAGCAGTACTTC. Translating it yields CASARGGQTYEQYF.

V gene TRBV28 combines with J gene TRBJ2-5, with 8 nucleotides matching TRBD2. Germline V gene data show CDR1 as MDHEN and CDR2 as SYDVKM. V lost 4 bases to trimming and J lost 6 bases; unmatched junction nucleotides: 7. The CDR3 runs to 14 residues. CDR3 bases: TGTGCCAGCAGTTACACTAGCGGTTCGAAGACCCAGTACTTC. Protein: CASSYTSGSKTQYF. Filled out from reference TRBV28 and TRBJ2-5, the complete variable domain reads DVKVTQSSRYLVKRTGEKVFLECVQDMDHENMFWYRQDPGLGLRLIYFSYDVKMKEKGDIPEGYSVSREKKERFSLILESASTNQTSMYLCASSYTSGSKTQYFGPGTRLLVL.

This clonotype was observed a handful of times. This chain joins TRBV7-2 and TRBJ2-7; D not resolved. Germline values: CDR1 SGHTA, CDR2 FQGNSA. V shed 7 bases and J shed 3 bases, with 19 bases lying between them. This CDR3 spans 15 amino acids. CDR3 nucleotide sequence: TGTGCCAGCACCAGCCAAGTGGGCGTCCTCTACGAGCAGTACTTC. Translation: CASTSQVGVLYEQYF.

This clonotype was seen ten or more times. The chain has TRBV5-1 and TRBJ2-1, with 9 bases identical to TRBD2. The CDR3 runs 16 residues. CDR1 and CDR2 from the germline V gene are SGHRS and YFSETQ. The trim removed 1 base at V and 5 bases at J, leaving 7 bases unmatched. The CDR3 DNA is TGCGCCAGCAGCTTGTGGGCTGGACTAGCGAACAATGAGCAGTTCTTC. Amino acid sequence: CASSLWAGLANNEQFF.

The J gene is TRBJ2-3, the V gene TRBV10-3, with 7 positions matching TRBD1. The germline gives CDR1 ENHRY, CDR2 SYGVKD. The CDR3 spans 14 residues. With V trimmed by 7 bases and J by 2 bases, 6 bases remained unmatched. The CDR3 DNA sequence: TGTGCCATCAATACCGACAGGGACACAGATACGCAGTATTTT. Translated: CAINTDRDTDTQYF.

The chain has TRBV12-3 or TRBV12-4 and TRBJ1-6; D remains unclear. This CDR3 has 10 residues. Trimming cost V 6 bases and J 7 bases, with 1 base left between them. Here the CDR3 reads CASRNSPLHF. Here the CDR3 DNA reads TGTGCCAGCAGGAATTCACCCCTCCACTTT.

CDR3 nucleotide sequence: TGTGCCAGCAGTTACTCAGGGACTTTGTCGGATACGCAGTATTTT. Translating it yields CASSYSGTLSDTQYF. The chain carries TRBV6-5 and TRBJ2-3; D is possibly TRBD2 (6 bases). Germline V lookup: CDR1 MNHEY, CDR2 SVGAGI. With 0 bases removed from V and 6 bases from J, the gap between germline ends came to 13 bases. The CDR3 length is 15 residues.

The V call is TRBV5-1, the J call TRBJ2-5; D is tentatively TRBD1 or TRBD2 (5 bases each). CDR1 SGHRS and CDR2 YFSETQ come from the germline V gene. The CDR3 runs 14 residues. Deletions cut 5 bases from V and 5 bases from J, with 16 bases between. CDR3 coding DNA: TGCGCCAGCAGACGGGACGGTCTGGGGGAGACCCAGTACTTC. Amino acids: CASRRDGLGETQYF.

The rearrangement links TRBV20-1 to TRBJ2-2; D may be TRBD1 (6 bases). Germline V gene lookup returns CDR1 DFQATT and CDR2 SNEGSKA (reference sequence). This CDR3 is built from 15 residues. V lost 6 bases and J 1 base, leaving 15 bases between the germline ends. CDR3 loop: CSAEGGWQNTGELFF. CDR3 DNA: TGCAGTGCCGAAGGGGGATGGCAGAACACCGGGGAGCTGTTTTTT.

The J gene is TRBJ1-5, the V gene TRBV20-1, with TRBD1 matching over 7 bases. Trimming took 0 bases from V and 4 from J; bases not matched to a gene: 3. CDR3 length equals 14 residues. The germline V gene has CDR1 DFQATT and CDR2 SNEGSKA (reference sequence). The CDR3 loop reads CSARDGTENQPQHF. CDR3 sequence (DNA): TGCAGTGCTAGAGATGGGACAGAGAATCAGCCCCAGCATTTT.

The chain carries TRBV12-3 or TRBV12-4 and TRBJ2-2, with 8 bases identical to TRBD2. Trimming cost V 5 bases and J 5 bases; bases outside gene matches: 4. The CDR3 contains 14 residues. CDR3 loop: CASSSGSGTGELFF. CDR3 sequence (DNA): TGTGCCAGCAGTAGCGGGAGTGGGACCGGGGAGCTGTTTTTT.

This chain connects TRBV7-2 to TRBJ2-3; D may be TRBD2 (5 bases). Trimming pared 1 base from V and 1 base from J, leaving 12 bases between. The CDR3 consists of 16 residues. Germline CDR1 and CDR2: SGHTA and FQGNSA. The CDR3 spells CASSLDRRIRTDTQYF. The CDR3 coding sequence is TGTGCCAGCAGCTTAGATCGGAGGATTCGCACAGATACGCAGTATTTT. Variable domain in full (rest from reference TRBV7-2 and TRBJ2-3): GAGVSQSPSNKVTEKGKDVELRCDPISGHTALYWYRQSLGQGLEFLIYFQGNSAPDKSGLPSDRFSAERTGGSVSTLTIQRTQQEDSAVYLCASSLDRRIRTDTQYFGPGTRLTVL.

This rearrangement joins TRBV20-1 to TRBJ1-5, with 7 nucleotides matching TRBD1. V shed 5 bases, J shed 2 bases, and the junction held 6 bases outside the gene matches. The length of the CDR3 is 14 residues. Looked up from germline, CDR1 is DFQATT and CDR2 is SNEGSKA (reference sequence). This CDR3 is CSALTGKRNQPQHF. The CDR3 DNA follows: TGCAGTGCTTTGACAGGGAAGCGCAATCAGCCCCAGCATTTT.

V usage is TRBV7-2 and J usage is TRBJ2-3; 10 nucleotides match TRBD2. Losses at the gene ends were 8 bases for V and 3 bases for J; bases not matched to a gene: 11. The CDR3 extends over 16 amino acids. Germline values: CDR1 SGHTA, CDR2 FQGNSA. CDR3: CASVPSGRVGTDTQYF. The DNA of the CDR3 is TGTGCCAGCGTACCTAGCGGGAGAGTCGGGACAGATACGCAGTATTTT.